This entry describes one TCR beta chain. The data derive from a study of siplizumab effects on memory and regulatory T cells. The CDR3 loop spans 12 amino acids. CDR1 is SEHNR, CDR2 FQNEAQ, per germline (reference sequence). Trimming took 2 bases from V and 6 from J, leaving 7 bases between them. Assaying covered approximately 10^5 TCR templates per sample. Clones were read by immunoSEQ multiplex PCR, and TCRdb kept only the in-frame ones, dropping some. The sample has some 96,000 clones; more than 85% are singletons. The chain recombines TRBV7-9 with TRBJ1-1, with D unresolved. The sample consisted of CD4+ T cells sorted from blood. The TCR was taken from a human donor in good health. The CDR3 DNA reads TGTGCCAGCAGCTTAATAGGGTCTGAAGCTTTCTTT. This sequence encodes CASSLIGSEAFF. Full variable domain (remainder filled in from reference TRBV7-9 and TRBJ1-1): DTGVSQNPRHKITKRGQNVTFRCDPISEHNRLYWYRQTLGQGPEFLTYFQNEAQLEKSRLLSDRFSAERPKGSFSTLEIQRTEQGDSAMYLCASSLIGSEAFFGQGTRLTVV.